One sample yielded the 14 T cell receptor beta chains listed below, sequenced in a study of cytomegalovirus exposure and HLA in healthy donors. Primers included in the PCR were 60 Vbeta and 13 Jbeta primers. Clones were read by immunoSEQ multiplex PCR, and TCRdb kept only the in-frame ones, dropping some. The profile covers roughly 90,000 clones, with about 84% appearing a single time and roughly 2% taken by the ten largest. The sample comprised PBMCs. The receptors shown here come from a man aged 18 to 30 in good health and CMV-seronegative.

The V and J genes are TRBV7-2 and TRBJ1-1, with D possibly matching TRBD1 (6 bases). The CDR3 consists of 13 residues. The V gene's germline CDR1 is SGHTA and CDR2 FQGNSA. Trimming removed 6 bases from V and 4 bases from J, with 12 bases in between. CDR3 amino acids: CASRGASGTEAFF. The CDR3 nucleotides read TGTGCCAGCAGGGGGGCCAGCGGCACTGAAGCTTTCTTT.

This clone was counted a single time. The V call is TRBV6-1, the J call TRBJ1-6; possibly TRBD1 for D (5 bases). This CDR3 comprises 13 residues. V was clipped by 1 base and J by 10 bases, with 8 bases between them. In germline, CDR1 is MNHNS, CDR2 SASEGT. The CDR3 here is CASSEDRWSPLHF. DNA for the CDR3: TGTGCCAGCAGTGAAGACAGGTGGTCACCCCTCCACTTT.

The genes are TRBV18 and TRBJ1-6; D unresolved. Germline loops: CDR1 KGHSH, CDR2 LQKENI. CDR3 size: 13 residues. V lost 2 bases to trimming and J lost 7 bases, with 6 bases between them. The CDR3 DNA sequence: TGTGCCAGCTCACCAGAGAGGAATTCACCCCTCCACTTT. Translated, it gives CASSPERNSPLHF.

The V call is TRBV19, the J call TRBJ1-2; no clear D. V lost 6 bases and J lost 1, with 15 bases in between. The germline V gene has CDR1 LNHDA and CDR2 SQIVND (reference sequence). The CDR3 is 15 residues long. The CDR3 DNA reads TGTGCCAGTAGCCCCCCTAGGCGGGGTAACTATGGCTACACCTTC. Protein: CASSPPRRGNYGYTF.

The table lists this clone with a few counts. V usage is TRBV5-1 and J usage is TRBJ2-7, with 11 bases matching TRBD1. Germline V gives CDR1 SGHRS, CDR2 YFSETQ. This CDR3 region has 14 residues. V trimming: 4 bases; J trimming: 6 bases; junction bases outside the gene matches: 6. The CDR3: CASSPDRGQVEQYF. CDR3 DNA: TGCGCCAGCAGCCCGGACAGGGGGCAAGTCGAGCAGTACTTC.

The J gene is TRBJ2-5, the V gene TRBV15; 7 positions agree with TRBD2. The J call may be in error: the DNA end matches TRBJ2-7 better. The CDR3 contains 14 residues. CDR1 is LNHNV and CDR2 is YYDKDF in the germline V gene (reference sequence). CDR3 residues: CATSSWGGSYEQYF. Here the CDR3 DNA reads TGTGCCACCAGCAGCTGGGGGGGATCCTACGAGCAGTACTTC.

This clone was seen only once. The chain employs TRBV4-2 and TRBJ1-5; TRBD1 is a possible D gene (6 bases). CDR3 length: 17 residues. Trimming removed 1 base from V and 1 base from J, with 14 bases in between. The germline CDR1 and CDR2 sequences are LGHNA and YNFKEQ. CDR3: CASSQGSGVGSNQPQHF. The DNA for the CDR3 is TGTGCCAGCAGCCAAGGCTCAGGGGTCGGAAGCAATCAGCCCCAGCATTTT.

The chain couples TRBV19 to TRBJ1-2, with D possibly TRBD1 on 5 matching bases. The germline V gene has CDR1 LNHDA and CDR2 SQIVND (reference sequence). V was pared by 7 bases and J by 5 bases, with 17 bases between. This CDR3 comprises 14 residues. This CDR3 reads CASTSPPGVYGYTF. CDR3 in DNA: TGTGCCAGTACCTCCCCACCGGGGGTGTATGGCTACACCTTC.

This sequence joins TRBV7-6 and TRBJ2-7, with 11 bases that match TRBD2. V shed 2 bases, J shed 3 bases, and the junction held 3 bases outside the gene matches. This CDR3 spans 15 amino acids. Germline V lookup: CDR1 SGHVS, CDR2 FNYEAQ. In DNA form, the CDR3 reads TGTGCCAGCAGCTTAATAGCGGGGGGGGACTACGAGCAGTACTTC. Its translation is CASSLIAGGDYEQYF.

This clone was observed a few times. The gene calls are TRBV2 and TRBJ1-2; 8 nucleotides agree with TRBD1. The CDR3 consists of 13 residues. Trimming removed 3 bases from V and 6 bases from J; junction bases left unmatched: 3. Germline V gives CDR1 SNHLY, CDR2 FYNNEI. Here the CDR3 reads CASSEGRGHGYTF. CDR3 coding DNA: TGTGCCAGCAGTGAGGGCAGGGGGCATGGCTACACCTTC.

The chain is built from TRBV4-1 and TRBJ2-2, with D tentatively TRBD2 (5 bases). Germline lookup yields CDR1 MGHRA and CDR2 YSYEKL. Trimming stripped 11 bases from V and 5 bases from J, with 15 bases between. This CDR3 is built from 13 residues. DNA of the CDR3: TGCGCCTCGAGGGATTTGATTACCGGGGAGCTGTTTTTT. It encodes CASRDLITGELFF.

The CDR3 region has the DNA TGTGCCAGCTCCCTAGCGGGGGGCCGCGCCTACGAGCAGTACTTC. Amino acid sequence: CASSLAGGRAYEQYF. The chain joins TRBV18 to TRBJ2-5, with 11 bases aligning to TRBD2. The J call could be wrong; TRBJ2-7 is a better fit for the DNA end. The V gene's germline CDR1 is KGHSH and CDR2 LQKENI. This CDR3 region has 15 residues.

This clone was picked up a small number of times. This rearrangement joins TRBV7-6 to TRBJ1-5; maybe TRBD1 (5 bases). The germline V and J ends were trimmed by 5 bases and 5 bases, with 10 bases remaining between them. Germline CDR1 reads SGHVS; CDR2 reads FNYEAQ. This CDR3 comprises 13 residues. CDR3 nucleotide sequence: TGTGCCAGCAGCCCCAGGGTAGATCAGCCCCAGCATTTT. This sequence encodes CASSPRVDQPQHF.

This chain uses TRBV9 with TRBJ1-2; a possible D gene is TRBD1 (5 bases). Germline CDR1 reads SGDLS; CDR2 reads YYNGEE. Trimming stripped 4 bases from V and 1 base from J, with 11 bases between. There are 14 residues in the CDR3. The CDR3 nucleotides are TGTGCCAGCAGCCCAGACAGAGTTAACTATGGCTACACCTTC. The encoded protein is CASSPDRVNYGYTF. The whole variable domain, filled in from reference TRBV9 and TRBJ1-2, reads DSGVTQTPKHLITATGQRVTLRCSPRSGDLSVYWYQQSLDQGLQFLIQYYNGEERAKGNILERFSAQQFPDLHSELNLSSLELGDSALYFCASSPDRVNYGYTFGSGTRLTVV.